The 20 T cell receptor beta chains given below trace back to one sample, sequenced in a study of graft-versus-host responses after intestinal transplantation. The protocol was immunoSEQ multiplex PCR, while the TCRdb copy is restricted to in-frame clones and leaves out a portion. Of more than 100,000 clones in the sample, over 85% were seen once. Their antigens are not known. The sample was unstimulated CD8+ T cells sorted from spleen or lymph node cells, taken before intestinal transplant. Receptors were obtained from a human donor who received an intestinal transplant.

This chain links TRBV4-1 with TRBJ2-5, with unresolved D. This CDR3 is 15 amino acids long. Germline CDR1 and CDR2: MGHRA and YSYEKL. The V end lost 0 bases, the J end lost 0 bases, and 8 bases lay between the germline ends. The DNA of the CDR3 is TGCGCCAGCAGCCAAGACGAAGACAACCAAGAGACCCAGTACTTC. The encoded protein is CASSQDEDNQETQYF.

The rearrangement uses TRBV30 and TRBJ2-2; unclear D gene. The CDR3 consists of 13 residues. Trimming took 0 bases from V and 6 from J, leaving 8 bases between them. Looked up from germline, CDR1 is GTSNPN and CDR2 is SVGIG (reference sequence). CDR3 region: CAWSVRGAGELFF. The DNA of the CDR3 is TGTGCCTGGAGTGTTCGAGGAGCCGGGGAGCTGTTTTTT.

The rearrangement joins TRBV13 to TRBJ1-1, with TRBD1 identical over 8 bases. Germline CDR1 PRHDT, CDR2 FYEKMQ (reference sequence). There are 15 residues in the CDR3. V lost 5 bases, J lost 7 bases, and 12 bases stayed unmatched. The CDR3 loop reads CASSKTRGQGSEAFF. In DNA form, the CDR3 reads TGTGCCAGCAGCAAAACCAGAGGACAGGGCAGTGAAGCTTTCTTT.

This clone was recorded once. The chain uses TRBV11-2 and TRBJ1-4, with D perhaps matching TRBD1 (5 bases). This CDR3 region has 16 residues. Germline loops: CDR1 SGHAT, CDR2 FQNNGV. V lost 0 bases, J lost 7 bases, and 15 bases lay in between. CDR3 protein: CASSLEPAQGGEKLFF. In DNA, the CDR3 is TGTGCCAGCAGCTTAGAGCCAGCCCAGGGAGGTGAAAAACTGTTTTTT.

The V call is TRBV4-1, the J call TRBJ2-1, with D maybe TRBD2 (5 bases). Germline V gene data show CDR1 as MGHRA and CDR2 as YSYEKL. The V gene lost 0 bases and the J gene lost 6 bases, with 9 bases spanning the gap. CDR3 length equals 14 residues. CDR3 region: CASSQEAGSNEQFF. The CDR3 DNA sequence: TGCGCCAGCAGCCAAGAGGCTGGGAGCAATGAGCAGTTCTTC.

This chain joins TRBV18 and TRBJ2-1, with a weak D call TRBD2 (6 bases). Trimming left V 0 bases short and J 0 bases short, with 9 bases between. The CDR3 is 16 amino acids. CDR1 and CDR2 from the germline V gene are KGHSH and LQKENI. The CDR3: CASSPPHGSSYNEQFF. The CDR3 nucleotides are TGTGCCAGCTCACCACCTCACGGGAGCTCCTACAATGAGCAGTTCTTC. The entire variable domain, with the rest obtained from reference TRBV18 and TRBJ2-1, is as follows: NAGVMQNPRHLVRRRGQEARLRCSPMKGHSHVYWYRQLPEEGLKFMVYLQKENIIDESGMPKERFSAEFPKEGPSILRIQQVVRGDSAAYFCASSPPHGSSYNEQFFGPGTRLTVL.

This chain uses TRBV2 with TRBJ2-1; 7 nucleotides line up with TRBD1. V shed 2 bases and J 0 bases; nucleotides not matched to a gene: 7. This CDR3 comprises 17 residues. Germline-derived CDR1 and CDR2 are SNHLY and FYNNEI. Here the CDR3 DNA reads TGTGCCAGCAGTGAATTAGGGGGCTCGAGCTCCTACAATGAGCAGTTCTTC. It translates to CASSELGGSSSYNEQFF.

The chain recombines TRBV4-2 with TRBJ2-7; TRBD2 might be the D (6 bases). The germline V gene has CDR1 LGHNA and CDR2 YNFKEQ. The V and J ends lost 1 base and 0 bases respectively, with 13 bases between them. The length of the CDR3 is 16 residues. The CDR3 DNA sequence: TGTGCCAGCAGCCAAGGCTCTAGCGAACTCTCCTACGAGCAGTACTTC. As protein: CASSQGSSELSYEQYF.

V gene TRBV9 combines with J gene TRBJ2-2; TRBD1 agrees at 7 bases. Germline lookup yields CDR1 SGDLS and CDR2 YYNGEE. The CDR3 loop spans 17 amino acids. V lost 0 bases to trimming and J lost 1 base; unmatched junction nucleotides: 6. The CDR3 DNA is TGTGCCAGCAGCGTAGTTCAAGCAGGGGGGAACACCGGGGAGCTGTTTTTT. Translation gives CASSVVQAGGNTGELFF.

A remark on this clone: The same CDR3 can be traced to other DNA sequences in this sample. The chain recombines TRBV7-9 with TRBJ1-2; D possibly corresponds to TRBD1 (5 bases). V gave up 1 base and J gave up 6 bases, with 6 bases separating them. The CDR3 consists of 12 residues. CDR1 SEHNR and CDR2 FQNEAQ come from the germline V gene (reference sequence). CDR3 sequence: CASSLGGNGYTF. The DNA for the CDR3 is TGTGCCAGCAGCTTAGGGGGGAATGGCTACACCTTC.

The chain links TRBV29-1 to TRBJ2-7; TRBD1 matches at 9 bases. J lost 0 bases, V lost 7 bases, and 7 bases had no gene match. This CDR3 region has 14 residues. Per germline, CDR1 SQVTM and CDR2 ANQGSEA. Here the CDR3 reads CSARTGASSYEQYF. The CDR3 DNA sequence: TGCAGCGCCCGGACAGGGGCTAGCTCCTACGAGCAGTACTTC.

The V and J genes are TRBV4-1 and TRBJ2-7; 8 nucleotides match TRBD1. V was pared by 0 bases and J by 3 bases, with 7 bases of the junction left unmatched. This CDR3 region has 16 residues. Germline V gene sequence: CDR1 MGHRA, CDR2 YSYEKL. Written as DNA, the CDR3 is TGCGCCAGCAGCCAAGATCAGCAGGGGGCCGACTACGAGCAGTACTTC. The encoded protein is CASSQDQQGADYEQYF.

The chain carries TRBV4-1 and TRBJ1-6, with 7 bases matching TRBD1. Germline CDR1 is MGHRA and CDR2 is YSYEKL. V was pared by 0 bases and J by 7 bases, with 9 bases of the junction left unmatched. There are 17 residues in the CDR3. CDR3 in DNA: TGCGCCAGCAGCCAAGAAGGCGGGGGACAGAGCAATTCACCCCTCCACTTT. Protein product: CASSQEGGGQSNSPLHF.

This clone came up a few times. This sequence joins TRBV6-4 and TRBJ2-2; TRBD1 is a possible D gene (6 bases). V shed 2 bases and J shed 2 bases, with 6 bases lying between them. The CDR3 totals 14 residues. Germline V gene lookup returns CDR1 MRHNA and CDR2 SNTAGT. The CDR3, as DNA: TGTGCCAGCAGTGACGGGACAAACACCGGGGAGCTGTTTTTT. This codes for CASSDGTNTGELFF.

The chain links TRBV6-1 to TRBJ2-7; tentative D call: TRBD2 (7 bases). CDR3 size: 15 residues. Trimming stripped 6 bases from V and 5 bases from J, with 20 bases between. Per the germline V gene, CDR1 is MNHNS and CDR2 is SASEGT. CDR3 bases: TGTGCCAGCAGGCCCGGTGGGGGGGGCCTAAACGAGCAGTACTTC. This gives the protein CASRPGGGGLNEQYF.

This chain joins TRBV5-1 and TRBJ2-1, with 8 nucleotides matching TRBD2. V shed 4 bases, J shed 6 bases, and the junction held 9 bases outside the gene matches. This CDR3 has 15 amino acids. Germline assignment: CDR1 SGHRS and CDR2 YFSETQ. In nucleotides, the CDR3 is TGCGCCAGCAGCCTCTCCAGCGGGGGCTTCAATGAGCAGTTCTTC. Translating gives CASSLSSGGFNEQFF.

This chain connects TRBV2 to TRBJ2-7; a weak D match, TRBD1 (6 bases). V was shortened by 6 bases and J by 1 base, with 10 bases between the two germline ends. Germline V gene sequence: CDR1 SNHLY, CDR2 FYNNEI. The CDR3 is 13 residues long. The CDR3 DNA reads as TGTGCCAGCAGCGCCACAGGGTCCTACGAGCAGTACTTC. This gives the protein CASSATGSYEQYF.

This clone was detected only once. The CDR3, as DNA: TGTGCCAGCAGCTTGCGGGGATTAGAGGAAAAACTGTTTTTT. It specifies CASSLRGLEEKLFF. The V and J genes are TRBV7-9 and TRBJ1-4, with D unresolved. Trimming removed 3 bases from V and 8 bases from J, with 13 bases in between. Germline V gene data show CDR1 as SEHNR and CDR2 as FQNEAQ (reference sequence). The CDR3 contains 14 residues.

This chain links TRBV27 with TRBJ1-5, with D uncertain. Germline V gene data show CDR1 as MNHEY and CDR2 as SMNVEV (reference sequence). CDR3 length equals 13 residues. V gave up 8 bases and J gave up 1 base, with 9 bases separating them. In DNA, the CDR3 is TGTGCCAGCGGCCTTGGGAGCAATCAGCCCCAGCATTTT. Protein product: CASGLGSNQPQHF.

The chain employs TRBV5-1 and TRBJ2-1; 7 nucleotides line up with TRBD2. Germline CDR1 is SGHRS and CDR2 is YFSETQ. The trim removed 4 bases at V and 4 bases at J, leaving 2 bases unmatched. This CDR3 has 13 residues. The CDR3 coding sequence is TGCGCCAGCAGCCCAGCGGGATACAATGAGCAGTTCTTC. Protein: CASSPAGYNEQFF.